This T cell receptor beta chain came from a study of CD8 T cells in Susac syndrome. Findings of the study overall: As acknowledged by the study, its TCR sequencing and HLA analysis included a relatively small number of individuals.

Of note for this clonotype: What it recognizes is unknown.

Random hexamers served to reverse transcribe roughly 0.5 to 1 ug RNA. TCR beta CDR3 was amplified by immunoSEQ multiplex PCR. This amplification extended across 54 Vbeta and 13 Jbeta segments. Using its own MiXCR run on the immunoSEQ multiplex PCR reads, TCRdb lists one record per CDR3 protein. The sample records 120,000 or so distinct CDR3 sequences, 85% to 95% being singletons. This CDR3 is 16 amino acids long. J gave up 6 bases and V 5 bases, and 10 bases lay outside the gene matches. CDR1 and CDR2 (germline): PRHDT, FYEKMQ (reference sequence). Sequencing of TCR beta was undertaken in CD8+ and CD4+ T cells derived from blood. The multiple sclerosis control group comprised treatment-naive patients with stable or active relapsing-remitting disease.

This clonotype was obtained from a human donor with multiple sclerosis. The sequenced material came from CD4+ T cells from PBMCs. The chain is built from TRBV13 and TRBJ2-3, with TRBD2 matching 11 bases. CDR3 loop: CASSRSRGLAADTQYF. CDR3 DNA sequence: TGTGCCAGCAGCCGCTCCCGGGGACTAGCGGCGGATACGCAGTATTTT.